Presented here are 26 T cell receptor beta chains from one specimen sequenced in a study of T cell changes during pregnancy in multiple sclerosis. Repertoires were generated with immunoSEQ multiplex PCR, while TCRdb's copy carries only in-frame clones and drops some. The sample includes about 57,000 clones, 70% to 90% of them seen just once. Sequencing used CD4+ T cells from peripheral blood mononuclear cells, obtained in the third trimester of pregnancy. These receptors were obtained from a female donor with multiple sclerosis, enrolled in a pregnancy study.

The chain links TRBV10-3 to TRBJ2-1, with TRBD2 matching 9 bases. V lost 8 bases, J lost 8 bases, and 10 bases stayed unmatched. The CDR3 is made up of 14 amino acids. Germline CDR1 reads ENHRY; CDR2 reads SYGVKD. The CDR3 DNA reads as TGTGCCATCCGCATTGGCGGGGGGGCCGATGAGCAGTTCTTC. It specifies CAIRIGGGADEQFF.

The chain employs TRBV10-3 and TRBJ2-3, with 11 bases lining up with TRBD2. Germline V lookup: CDR1 ENHRY, CDR2 SYGVKD. The CDR3 totals 14 residues. The V segment lost 6 bases and the J segment 6 bases; nucleotides outside the gene matches: 5. The CDR3 protein is CAIRGLAEFDTQYF. In DNA form, the CDR3 reads TGTGCCATCAGGGGACTAGCGGAGTTTGATACGCAGTATTTT.

The chain couples TRBV2 to TRBJ2-3; 7 bases are a match to TRBD1. J lost 4 bases, V lost 1 base, and 2 bases had no gene match. The length of the CDR3 is 14 residues. Germline CDR1 reads SNHLY; CDR2 reads FYNNEI. Here the CDR3 reads CASSEEGASDTQYF. CDR3 coding DNA: TGTGCCAGCAGTGAAGAGGGGGCCTCAGATACGCAGTATTTT. The full variable domain, in which reference TRBV2 and TRBJ2-3 provide the parts outside the CDR3, is EPEVTQTPSHQVTQMGQEVILRCVPISNHLYFYWYRQILGQKVEFLVSFYNNEISEKSEIFDDQFSVERPDGSNFTLKIRSTKLEDSAMYFCASSEEGASDTQYFGPGTRLTVL.

The chain combines TRBV5-1 with TRBJ1-3; D perhaps matches TRBD1 (6 bases). V lost 0 bases to trimming and J lost 3 bases, with 16 bases between them. The germline gives CDR1 SGHRS, CDR2 YFSETQ. The CDR3 is 17 amino acids. The CDR3 region has the DNA TGCGCCAGCAGCTTGGAGCCAGCAGGGGCGGTTGGAAACACCATATATTTT. As protein: CASSLEPAGAVGNTIYF.

The chain couples TRBV5-1 to TRBJ2-5, with D possibly being TRBD2 (6 bases). The V gene's germline CDR1 is SGHRS and CDR2 YFSETQ. CDR3 length: 15 residues. The V end lost 4 bases, the J end lost 2 bases, and 15 bases lay between the germline ends. DNA of the CDR3: TGCGCCAGCAGCCGCACCGGAGGGATTCAAGAGACCCAGTACTTC. Residues: CASSRTGGIQETQYF.

The chain joins TRBV12-5 to TRBJ1-1; D is ambiguous. Trimming took off 2 bases at V and 3 bases at J, with 7 bases between the two ends. Germline V lookup: CDR1 LGHNT, CDR2 FRNRAP. The CDR3 extends over 13 amino acids. CDR3 in amino acids: CASGLMGDTEAFF. The CDR3 DNA sequence: TGTGCTAGTGGTTTGATGGGAGACACTGAAGCTTTCTTT.

The count of this clone is one. The CDR3 coding sequence is TGCGCCAGCAGCTTGGCCCAGGGGGAAGCCTACGAGCAGTACTTC. Its translation is CASSLAQGEAYEQYF. This chain links TRBV5-1 with TRBJ2-7; 7 bases are a match to TRBD1. CDR3 length equals 15 residues. The junction had 5 bases not matched to a gene; V was cut back by 0 bases and J by 2 bases. In germline, CDR1 is SGHRS, CDR2 YFSETQ. The full variable domain, rest sourced from reference TRBV5-1 and TRBJ2-7, is KAGVTQTPRYLIKTRGQQVTLSCSPISGHRSVSWYQQTPGQGLQFLFEYFSETQRNKGNFPGRFSGRQFSNSRSEMNVSTLELGDSALYLCASSLAQGEAYEQYFGPGTRLTVT.

The CDR3 DNA follows: TGTGCCAGCAGTTCCCAGGACAATCAGCCCCAGCATTTT. Translation gives CASSSQDNQPQHF. This chain joins TRBV6-5 and TRBJ1-5, with D unclear. Germline CDR1 reads MNHEY; CDR2 reads SVGAGI. The CDR3 runs 13 residues. V was pared by 4 bases and J by 3 bases, with 7 bases between.

The chain uses TRBV7-9 and TRBJ1-1; 10 nucleotides match TRBD1. The CDR3 contains 15 residues. Germline CDR1 and CDR2: SEHNR and FQNEAQ (reference sequence). The junction had 12 bases not matched to a gene; V was cut back by 7 bases and J by 7 bases. This CDR3 reads CASIPGTGVTGEAFF. CDR3 DNA sequence: TGTGCCAGCATACCCGGGACAGGGGTGACTGGTGAAGCTTTCTTT.

V gene TRBV7-2 combines with J gene TRBJ2-3; 8 bases fit TRBD1. The CDR3 length is 16 residues. V shed 3 bases and J 7 bases; nucleotides not matched to a gene: 12. Germline V lookup: CDR1 SGHTA, CDR2 FQGNSA. The CDR3 spells CASSFRQGNSRNTQYF. In DNA, the CDR3 is TGTGCCAGCAGCTTCCGACAGGGGAATTCTAGGAATACGCAGTATTTT.

The chain has TRBV18 and TRBJ2-7, with TRBD2 matching over 7 bases. V trimming: 3 bases; J trimming: 3 bases; junction bases outside the gene matches: 8. The germline V gene encodes CDR1 KGHSH and CDR2 LQKENI. This CDR3 is 15 amino acids long. CDR3 nucleotides: TGTGCCAGCTCACCCCCCACGCGGGGGTACTACGAGCAGTACTTC. Its protein product is CASSPPTRGYYEQYF.

The chain links TRBV11-2 to TRBJ1-1; the D gene is possibly TRBD1 (6 bases). Trimming removed 6 bases from V and 4 bases from J, with 18 bases in between. Looked up from germline, CDR1 is SGHAT and CDR2 is FQNNGV. The CDR3 is 15 residues long. The CDR3 coding sequence is TGTGCCAGCAGATACAGCACACAGGGCGCCACTGAAGCTTTCTTT. Its protein is CASRYSTQGATEAFF.

CDR3 loop: CASSSTYGQTYGYTF. CDR3 nucleotide sequence: TGTGCCAGCAGTTCTACATACGGACAGACATATGGCTACACCTTC. The chain is built from TRBV27 and TRBJ1-2; possible D gene TRBD1, 6 bases. V was shortened by 4 bases and J by 5 bases, with 17 bases between the two germline ends. The CDR3 spans 15 residues. CDR1 and CDR2 from the germline V gene are MNHEY and SMNVEV (reference sequence).

This clone was detected a few times. The rearrangement links TRBV6-1 to TRBJ1-3; the match to TRBD1 covers 10 bases. Germline V gene data show CDR1 as MNHNS and CDR2 as SASEGT. V shed 4 bases, J shed 6 bases, and the junction held 9 bases outside the gene matches. The CDR3 covers 16 residues. CDR3 protein: CASSARAGTGENTIYF. CDR3 coding DNA: TGTGCCAGCAGTGCTCGAGCCGGGACAGGGGAAAACACCATATATTTT.

V gene TRBV9 combines with J gene TRBJ1-1; D unclear. Germline lookup yields CDR1 SGDLS and CDR2 YYNGEE. The CDR3 is made up of 14 amino acids. V was shortened by 0 bases and J by 0 bases, with 6 bases between the two germline ends. CDR3 sequence: CASSVGGMNTEAFF. In DNA, the CDR3 is TGTGCCAGCAGCGTAGGAGGGATGAACACTGAAGCTTTCTTT.

The V and J genes are TRBV6-1 and TRBJ2-1; perhaps TRBD2 as D (6 bases). CDR3 length equals 16 residues. The V end was cut by 4 bases, the J end by 6 bases, with 19 bases between. CDR1 is MNHNS and CDR2 is SASEGT in the germline V gene. The chain's CDR3 is CASSVGPGEGINEQFF. The CDR3 nucleotides read TGTGCCAGCAGTGTTGGTCCGGGAGAGGGTATCAATGAGCAGTTCTTC.

This chain uses TRBV7-2 with TRBJ1-3; TRBD1 matches 8 bases. Trimming at V came to 2 bases and at J to 3 bases, leaving 3 bases not matched to a gene. The germline V gene has CDR1 SGHTA and CDR2 FQGNSA. This CDR3 has 15 residues. This CDR3 is CASSLQGAGGNTIYF. CDR3 DNA sequence: TGTGCCAGCAGCTTACAGGGGGCAGGTGGAAACACCATATATTTT.

The chain employs TRBV19 and TRBJ1-4; tentatively, D is TRBD1 (5 bases). This CDR3 region has 15 residues. The V end was cut by 4 bases, the J end by 9 bases, with 18 bases between. Germline V gene sequence: CDR1 LNHDA, CDR2 SQIVND (reference sequence). The CDR3 spells CASSSLQDGYQKLFF. The DNA for the CDR3 is TGTGCCAGTAGTAGCCTACAGGACGGGTATCAAAAACTGTTTTTT.

This chain connects TRBV21-1 to TRBJ1-3; the D call of TRBD1 is as the table states it, not checked on the DNA. TRBV21-1 has pseudogene status. This CDR3 comprises 17 residues. CDR3 sequence: CASSIVRQGLSGNTIYF. The DNA of the CDR3 is TGTGCCAGCAGCATTGTACGACAGGGCTTATCTGGAAACACCATATATTTT.

The chain employs TRBV5-5 and TRBJ1-2, with TRBD1 as a possible D gene (5 bases). Germline CDR1 SGHKS, CDR2 YYEKEE (reference sequence). Between the trimmed V and J ends, which lost 0 bases and 8 bases, there was a span of 11 bases. The length of the CDR3 is 13 residues. The CDR3 DNA follows: TGTGCCAGCAGCTTGGCGGGGGAGTACGGCTACACCTTC. It encodes CASSLAGEYGYTF.

The genes are TRBV6-5 and TRBJ1-1; D gene unclear. The CDR3 sequence is 13 residues long. V was clipped by 5 bases and J by 0 bases, with 7 bases between them. CDR1 and CDR2 from the germline V gene are MNHEY and SVGAGI. The CDR3 region has the DNA TGTGCCAGCAGTCTCACAGTGAACACTGAAGCTTTCTTT. Residues: CASSLTVNTEAFF.

The chain links TRBV7-9 to TRBJ1-2; TRBD1 matches at 9 bases. V dropped 3 bases and J dropped 4; count of bases not matched to a gene: 0. Per germline, CDR1 SEHNR and CDR2 FQNEAQ (reference sequence). The CDR3 loop spans 13 amino acids. CDR3 nucleotides: TGTGCCAGCAGCTTGGGACAGGGCTATGGCTACACCTTC. Its protein is CASSLGQGYGYTF.

The chain uses TRBV9 and TRBJ2-2; possibly TRBD1 for D (6 bases). There are 14 residues in the CDR3. Trimming removed 3 bases at V and 5 bases at J, with 11 bases between. Germline V gives CDR1 SGDLS, CDR2 YYNGEE. In nucleotides, the CDR3 is TGTGCCAGCAGCGCAGGGGTTGGGACCGGGGAGCTGTTTTTT. Translating it yields CASSAGVGTGELFF.

J is TRBJ2-1 and V is TRBV4-2, with D possibly TRBD2 on 5 matching bases. The CDR3 has 15 residues. The V gene's germline CDR1 is LGHNA and CDR2 YNFKEQ. Trimming took off 0 bases at V and 5 bases at J, with 11 bases between the two ends. Here the CDR3 reads CASSQETGLNNEQFF. CDR3 nucleotide sequence: TGTGCCAGCAGCCAAGAAACTGGACTTAACAATGAGCAGTTCTTC.

This clone was observed once. The chain uses TRBV7-8 and TRBJ2-7; maybe TRBD2 (5 bases). V gave up 6 bases and J gave up 11 bases, with 14 bases separating them. The CDR3 sequence is 11 residues long. Germline CDR1 is SGHVS and CDR2 is FQNEAQ. CDR3 nucleotide sequence: TGTGCCAGCAGAGATAACGGGAAGGAGTACTTC. It specifies CASRDNGKEYF.

The chain employs TRBV27 and TRBJ2-5; 9 nucleotides agree with TRBD2. The CDR3 length is 17 residues. Trimming cost V 1 base and J 5 bases; bases outside gene matches: 11. Germline V gene sequence: CDR1 MNHEY, CDR2 SMNVEV (reference sequence). The CDR3: CASSLLLAGQLGETQYF. CDR3 sequence (DNA): TGTGCCAGCAGTTTATTACTAGCGGGCCAACTGGGGGAGACCCAGTACTTC.